Described below is a single T cell receptor (beta chain) sequence and its context. As yet, its antigen is unknown. V gave up 6 bases and J gave up 0 bases, with 4 bases separating them. Germline loops: CDR1 MNHNS, CDR2 SASEGT. The CDR3 is made up of 12 amino acids. The record originates from a study of CD8 T cells in Susac syndrome. General study findings and limits: Only a relatively small number of individuals were included in the TCR sequencing and HLA analysis.

Random hexamers served to reverse transcribe roughly 0.45 to 1 ug RNA. The amplification used immunoSEQ multiplex PCR on TCR beta CDR3; it spanned 54 Vbeta and 13 Jbeta. Via MiXCR, TCRdb re-called the immunoSEQ multiplex PCR reads, giving one row per CDR3 protein. Among more than 150,000 distinct CDR3 sequences, about 90% were seen once, and the ten largest hold approximately 0.073%. The authors sequenced TCR beta from blood CD8+ and CD4+ T cells. Both CD4+ and CD8+ T cells were negatively isolated, and TEMRA cells underwent FACS enrichment. The sequence came from a human donor in good health. V is TRBV6-1 and J is TRBJ2-3, with D hard to call. Sequenced: CD4+ T cells from PBMCs. The CDR3 DNA follows: TGTGCCAGCAGGGAAAGCACAGATACGCAGTATTTT. Translation gives CASRESTDTQYF.